This T cell receptor beta chain is from a study of blood T cell repertoires in COVID-19. The CDR3 runs to 18 residues. The germline V gene has CDR1 MNHEY and CDR2 SVGEGT. Trimming removed 5 bases at V and 5 bases at J, with 22 bases between. In the original processing: Amplification from reference gene primers served as the basis for estimated nucleated cell counts. Profiled with immunoSEQ multiplex PCR; TCRdb holds only in-frame clones, not every one. V and J calls and clone size follow that table, whereas D and trimming were derived from the DNA. Counted here are roughly 190,000 clones, roughly 86% occurring once; the ten biggest clones make up about 3.5%.

The source material was peripheral blood. This sequence originates from a man between 65 and 85 years old with acute or convalescent COVID-19. The rearrangement links TRBV6-2 or TRBV6-3 to TRBJ1-6; a weak D match, TRBD1 (5 bases). The CDR3 bases are TGTGCCAGCAGTACGGTTTCTGGAGGGGATTCCGATAATTCACCCCTCCACTTT. It yields the protein CASSTVSGGDSDNSPLHF.